This T cell receptor beta chain was sequenced for a study of cytomegalovirus exposure and HLA in healthy donors. Study details: Among the roughly 370 genotyped donors, 70% to 85% were placed in the Caucasian-associated ancestry cluster.

As concerns this clone: Its antigen is unknown.

Study results and limitations: One later analysis reportedly identified an Asian-associated ancestry cluster that showed fewer N-insertions than the approximately 700-donor mean. Most TCR sequences were seen very rarely across donors, but some public TCRs occurred in many. Earlier analysis looked at TCR beta V segments, and most were productive about 87% or about 30% of the time.

The PCR was carried out with 60 Vbeta primers and 13 Jbeta primers. Assay used: immunoSEQ multiplex PCR; TCRdb lists only in-frame clones, some missing. The table lists over 100,000 clones, over 75% of them singletons. Germline V lookup: CDR1 SGHTA, CDR2 FQGNSA. The CDR3 is 16 amino acids. Trimming took off 5 bases at V and 4 bases at J, with 20 bases between the two ends. This rearrangement joins TRBV7-2 to TRBJ2-5; possible D gene TRBD2, 5 bases. This TCR was recovered from a man aged 30 to 45 in good health and CMV-seronegative. Sequencing was carried out using PBMCs. CDR3: CASSPGLGIDRETQYF. The CDR3, as DNA: TGTGCCAGCAGCCCCGGACTGGGCATCGATCGAGAGACCCAGTACTTC. The whole variable domain, filled in from reference TRBV7-2 and TRBJ2-5, reads GAGVSQSPSNKVTEKGKDVELRCDPISGHTALYWYRQSLGQGLEFLIYFQGNSAPDKSGLPSDRFSAERTGGSVSTLTIQRTQQEDSAVYLCASSPGLGIDRETQYFGPGTRLLVL.